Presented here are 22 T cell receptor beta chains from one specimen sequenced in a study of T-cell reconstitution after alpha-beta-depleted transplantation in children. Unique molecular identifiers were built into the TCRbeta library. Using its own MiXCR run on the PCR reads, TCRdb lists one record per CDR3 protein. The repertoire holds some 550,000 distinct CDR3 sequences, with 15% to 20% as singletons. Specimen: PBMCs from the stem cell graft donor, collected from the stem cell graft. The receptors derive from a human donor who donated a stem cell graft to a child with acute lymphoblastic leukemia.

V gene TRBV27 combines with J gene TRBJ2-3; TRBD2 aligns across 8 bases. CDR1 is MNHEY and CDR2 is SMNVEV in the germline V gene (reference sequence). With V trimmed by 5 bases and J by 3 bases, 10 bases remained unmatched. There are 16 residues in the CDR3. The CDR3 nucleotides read TGTGCCAGCAGTCCTTATAGTAGCGGGGAGACAGATACGCAGTATTTT. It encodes CASSPYSSGETDTQYF.

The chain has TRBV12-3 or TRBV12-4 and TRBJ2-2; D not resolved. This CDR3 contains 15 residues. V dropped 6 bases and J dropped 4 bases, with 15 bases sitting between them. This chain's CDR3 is CASSPVKSPTGELFF. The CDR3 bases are TGTGCCAGCAGCCCCGTAAAGAGCCCCACCGGGGAGCTGTTTTTT.

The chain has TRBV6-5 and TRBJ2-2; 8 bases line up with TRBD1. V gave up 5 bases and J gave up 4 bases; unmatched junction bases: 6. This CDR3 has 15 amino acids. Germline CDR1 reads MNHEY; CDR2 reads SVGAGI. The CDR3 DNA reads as TGTGCCAGCAGTACCGACAGGGGCGGCACCGGGGAGCTGTTTTTT. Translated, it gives CASSTDRGGTGELFF.

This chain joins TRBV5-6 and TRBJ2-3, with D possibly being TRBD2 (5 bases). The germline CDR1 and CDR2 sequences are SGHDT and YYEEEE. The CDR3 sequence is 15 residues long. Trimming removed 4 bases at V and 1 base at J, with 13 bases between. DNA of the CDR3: TGTGCCAGCAGCCTCGGAGGTGACGGCACAGATACGCAGTATTTT. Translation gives CASSLGGDGTDTQYF.

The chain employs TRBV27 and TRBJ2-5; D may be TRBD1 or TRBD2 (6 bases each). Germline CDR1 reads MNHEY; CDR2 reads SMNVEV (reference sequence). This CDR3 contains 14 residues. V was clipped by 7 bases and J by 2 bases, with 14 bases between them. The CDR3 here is CASKAGGLQETQYF. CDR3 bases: TGTGCCAGCAAGGCTGGGGGGCTTCAAGAGACCCAGTACTTC.

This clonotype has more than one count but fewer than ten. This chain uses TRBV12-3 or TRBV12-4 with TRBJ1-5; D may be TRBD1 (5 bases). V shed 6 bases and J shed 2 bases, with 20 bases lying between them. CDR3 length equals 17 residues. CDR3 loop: CASSPGDPGIGNQPQHF. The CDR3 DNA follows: TGTGCCAGCAGCCCTGGGGACCCGGGAATTGGCAATCAGCCCCAGCATTTT.

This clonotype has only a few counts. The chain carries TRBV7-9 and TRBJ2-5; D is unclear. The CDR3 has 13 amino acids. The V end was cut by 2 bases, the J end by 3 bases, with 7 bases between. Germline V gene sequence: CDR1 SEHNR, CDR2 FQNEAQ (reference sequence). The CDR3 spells CASSLSLEETQYF. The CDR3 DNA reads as TGTGCCAGCAGCTTATCCCTCGAAGAGACCCAGTACTTC.

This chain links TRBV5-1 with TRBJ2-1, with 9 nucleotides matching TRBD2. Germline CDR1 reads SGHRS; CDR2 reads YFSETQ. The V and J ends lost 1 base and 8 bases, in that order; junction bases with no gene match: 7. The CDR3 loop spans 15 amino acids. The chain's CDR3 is CASSLMVASGDEQFF. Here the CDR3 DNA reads TGCGCCAGCAGCTTGATGGTGGCTAGCGGGGATGAGCAGTTCTTC.

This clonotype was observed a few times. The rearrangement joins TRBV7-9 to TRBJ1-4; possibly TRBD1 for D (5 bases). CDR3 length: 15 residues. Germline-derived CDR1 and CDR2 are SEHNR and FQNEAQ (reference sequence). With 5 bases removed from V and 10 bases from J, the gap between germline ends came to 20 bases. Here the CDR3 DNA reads TGTGCCAGCAGCCATCCGGGGGAGGGAGAAGGAAAACTGTTTTTT. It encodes CASSHPGEGEGKLFF.

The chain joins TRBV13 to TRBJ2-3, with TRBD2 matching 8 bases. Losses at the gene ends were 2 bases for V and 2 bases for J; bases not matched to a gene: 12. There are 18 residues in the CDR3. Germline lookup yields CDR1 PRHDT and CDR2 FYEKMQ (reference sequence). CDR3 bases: TGTGCCAGCAGCTTAAAGAGGATCCTAGCGGGTCCCACAGATACGCAGTATTTT. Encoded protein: CASSLKRILAGPTDTQYF.

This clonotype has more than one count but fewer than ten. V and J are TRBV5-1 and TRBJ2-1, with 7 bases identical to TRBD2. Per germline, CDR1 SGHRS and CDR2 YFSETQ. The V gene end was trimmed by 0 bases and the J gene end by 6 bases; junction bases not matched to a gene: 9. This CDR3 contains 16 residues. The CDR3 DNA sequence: TGCGCCAGCAGCTTGGAGCGAAGCGGGATGCCCAATGAGCAGTTCTTC. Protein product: CASSLERSGMPNEQFF.

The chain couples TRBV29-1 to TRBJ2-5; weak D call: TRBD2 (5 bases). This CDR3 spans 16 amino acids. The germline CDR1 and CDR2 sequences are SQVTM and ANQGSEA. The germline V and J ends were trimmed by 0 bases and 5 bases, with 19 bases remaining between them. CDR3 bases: TGCAGCGTTGAAGATCATCCGGAGATCCCGGGGGAGACCCAGTACTTC. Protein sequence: CSVEDHPEIPGETQYF. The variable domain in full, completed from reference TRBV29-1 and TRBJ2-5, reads SAVISQKPSRDICQRGTSLTIQCQVDSQVTMMFWYRQQPGQSLTLIATANQGSEATYESGFVIDKFPISRPNLTFSTLTVSNMSPEDSSIYLCSVEDHPEIPGETQYFGPGTRLLVL.

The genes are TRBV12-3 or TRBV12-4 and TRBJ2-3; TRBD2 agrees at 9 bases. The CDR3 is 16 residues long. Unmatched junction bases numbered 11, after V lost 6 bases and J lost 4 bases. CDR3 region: CASSSLREGRADTQYF. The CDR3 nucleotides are TGTGCCAGCAGCTCACTGCGGGAGGGCCGCGCAGATACGCAGTATTTT.

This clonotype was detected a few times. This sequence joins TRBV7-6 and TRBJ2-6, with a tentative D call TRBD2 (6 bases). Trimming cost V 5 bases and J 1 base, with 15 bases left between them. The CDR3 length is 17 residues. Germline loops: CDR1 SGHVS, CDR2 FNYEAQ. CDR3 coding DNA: TGTGCCAGCAGCCCTACTCGGGGGTCGTCTGGGGCCAACGTCCTGACTTTC. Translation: CASSPTRGSSGANVLTF.

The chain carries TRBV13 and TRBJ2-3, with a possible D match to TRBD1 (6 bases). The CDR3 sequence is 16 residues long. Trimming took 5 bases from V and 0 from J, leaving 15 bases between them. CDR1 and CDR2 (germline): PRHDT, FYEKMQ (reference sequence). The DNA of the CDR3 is TGTGCCAGCAGCAGTCAGGGGATCCCTAGCACAGATACGCAGTATTTT. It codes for CASSSQGIPSTDTQYF.

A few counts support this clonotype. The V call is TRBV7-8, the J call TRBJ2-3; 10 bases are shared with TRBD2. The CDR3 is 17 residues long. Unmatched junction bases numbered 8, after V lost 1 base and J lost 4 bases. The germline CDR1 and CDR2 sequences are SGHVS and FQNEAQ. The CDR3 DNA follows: TGTGCCAGCAGCTTAGTTCCTAGCGGGAGTAATCCAGATACGCAGTATTTT. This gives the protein CASSLVPSGSNPDTQYF.

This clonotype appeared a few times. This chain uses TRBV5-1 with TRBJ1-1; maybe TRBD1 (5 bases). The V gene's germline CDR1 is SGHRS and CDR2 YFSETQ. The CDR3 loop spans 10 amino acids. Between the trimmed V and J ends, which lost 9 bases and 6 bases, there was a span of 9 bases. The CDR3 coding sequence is TGCGCCACACGAGGGGCTGAAGCTTTCTTT. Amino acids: CATRGAEAFF.

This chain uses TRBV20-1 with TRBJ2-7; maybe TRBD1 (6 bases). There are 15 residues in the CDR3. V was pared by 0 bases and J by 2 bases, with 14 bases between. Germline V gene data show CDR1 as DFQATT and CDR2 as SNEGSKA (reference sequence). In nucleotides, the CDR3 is TGCAGTGCTAGAGATCGTCGGACAGCAACCTACGAGCAGTACTTC. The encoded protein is CSARDRRTATYEQYF.

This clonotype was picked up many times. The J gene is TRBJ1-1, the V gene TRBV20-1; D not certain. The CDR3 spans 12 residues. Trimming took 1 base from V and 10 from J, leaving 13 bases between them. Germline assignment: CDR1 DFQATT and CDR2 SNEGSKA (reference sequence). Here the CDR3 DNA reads TGCAGTGCTAGAGTAACGGAGATGGGAGCTTTCTTT. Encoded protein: CSARVTEMGAFF.

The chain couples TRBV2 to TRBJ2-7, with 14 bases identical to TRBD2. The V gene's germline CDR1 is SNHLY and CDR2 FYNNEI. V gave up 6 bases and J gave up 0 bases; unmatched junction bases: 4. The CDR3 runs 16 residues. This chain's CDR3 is CASRGLAGELSYEQYF. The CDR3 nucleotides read TGTGCCAGCAGGGGACTAGCGGGAGAGCTCTCCTACGAGCAGTACTTC.

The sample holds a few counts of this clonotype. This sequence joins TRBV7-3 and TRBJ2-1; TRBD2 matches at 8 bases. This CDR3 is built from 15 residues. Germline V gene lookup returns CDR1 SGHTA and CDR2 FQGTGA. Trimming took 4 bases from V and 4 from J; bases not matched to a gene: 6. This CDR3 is CASSSIAGTYNEQFF. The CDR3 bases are TGTGCCAGCAGCTCTATAGCGGGAACGTACAATGAGCAGTTCTTC.

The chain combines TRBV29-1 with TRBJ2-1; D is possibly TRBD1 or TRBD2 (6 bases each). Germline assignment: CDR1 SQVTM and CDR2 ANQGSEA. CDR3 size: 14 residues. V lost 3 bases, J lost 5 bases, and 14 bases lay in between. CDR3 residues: CSVDSGAGDNEQFF. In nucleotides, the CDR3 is TGCAGCGTTGACTCGGGGGCCGGAGACAATGAGCAGTTCTTC.